This T cell receptor beta chain derives from a study of OX40 agonist ivuxolimab in advanced cancers. Across the study: Administration of intravenous ivuxolimab to patients occurred every 2 weeks at 0.01 to 10 mg/kg. The dose-escalation cohort was over 65% male, with a mean age of 60 years, ranging about 23 to 90. Earlier treatment with anti-PD-1, anti-PD-L1 or anti-CTLA-4 was permitted, and over 35% had received some. Study findings and constraints: Relative to CD4+, CD8+ T cells held more expanded clones on average.

The data were produced by immunoSEQ multiplex PCR, yet TCRdb's version contains in-frame clones alone and is incomplete. The sample includes 70,000 to 90,000 clones, about 89% seen only once; the top ten take 8.4%. As for this clone: Its antigen is not identified.

The source was CD4+ or CD8+ T cells sorted from blood, collected in a trial of the OX40 agonist ivuxolimab. The sequence came from an adult with an advanced solid tumor such as melanoma, head and neck, liver or kidney cancer.

CDR3 nucleotides: TGCGCCAGCAGCTTGGGGAGGCCGGATATTTCGAACACCGGGGAGCTGTTTTTT. This gives the protein CASSLGRPDISNTGELFF. The V gene is TRBV5-1, the J gene TRBJ2-2; a weak D match, TRBD2 (5 bases). Germline CDR1 reads SGHRS; CDR2 reads YFSETQ. The length of the CDR3 is 18 residues. The V gene lost 0 bases and the J gene lost 0 bases, with 15 bases spanning the gap.